Shown below are 17 T cell receptor beta chains from a single sample sequenced in a study of post-analysis software for immune sequencing data. The study, taken as a whole, reports: A few TRBV segments occurring more often in patients than controls included TRBV5-6, TRBV5-1 and TRBV20-1.

TCR beta libraries were prepared from cDNA with unique molecular identifiers. A single record per CDR3 protein comes from TCRdb applying MiXCR to the PCR reads. The sample lists 700,000 to 900,000 distinct CDR3 sequences; about 45% were seen once. These receptors' antigens are unknown. Sequencing input: blood. The receptors stem from a girl aged 5-17 years with multiple sclerosis.

This clonotype was seen only a few times. The chain joins TRBV2 to TRBJ2-1; the match to TRBD2 covers 7 bases. Germline CDR1 reads SNHLY; CDR2 reads FYNNEI. The V segment lost 9 bases and the J segment 8 bases; nucleotides outside the gene matches: 10. This CDR3 comprises 13 residues. CDR3 in DNA: TGTGCCAGTGGGGGAGGGCTAGTCGATGAGCAGTTCTTC. Protein: CASGGGLVDEQFF.

The table lists this clonotype with a few counts. V is TRBV28 and J is TRBJ2-7, with 8 positions matching TRBD1. V was pared by 5 bases and J by 6 bases, with 15 bases of the junction left unmatched. The CDR3 totals 16 residues. CDR1 MDHEN and CDR2 SYDVKM come from the germline V gene. This CDR3 reads CASSSRTGSTIPEQYF. In nucleotides, the CDR3 is TGTGCCAGCAGTAGCCGGACAGGGAGTACCATACCCGAGCAGTACTTC.

In this sample, this clonotype turned up a few times. V is TRBV28 and J is TRBJ2-5, with TRBD1 matching over 11 bases. This CDR3 region has 14 residues. V trimming: 5 bases; J trimming: 5 bases; junction bases outside the gene matches: 4. Germline CDR1 and CDR2: MDHEN and SYDVKM. The CDR3 DNA follows: TGTGCCAGCAGTATGGACAGGGGGCTGGAGACCCAGTACTTC. Its translation: CASSMDRGLETQYF.

The chain carries TRBV7-3 and TRBJ2-7, with D maybe TRBD2 (7 bases). Trimming removed 1 base at V and 4 bases at J, with 14 bases between. This CDR3 comprises 15 residues. Per germline, CDR1 SGHTA and CDR2 FQGTGA. The CDR3 loop is CASSLSGGIPYEQYF. CDR3 coding DNA: TGTGCCAGCAGCTTAAGCGGGGGCATACCTTACGAGCAGTACTTC.

Only a few counts were recorded for this clonotype. The chain carries TRBV5-1 and TRBJ2-3, with 7 bases aligning to TRBD1. CDR1 is SGHRS, CDR2 YFSETQ, per germline. The CDR3 spans 13 residues. Losses at the gene ends were 0 bases for V and 5 bases for J; bases not matched to a gene: 0. CDR3 protein: CASSLDRGDTQYF. In DNA, the CDR3 is TGCGCCAGCAGCTTGGACAGGGGAGATACGCAGTATTTT.

This clonotype showed up just a few times. The chain recombines TRBV20-1 with TRBJ2-7; 8 bases are shared with TRBD2. The J call could be wrong; TRBJ2-5 is a better fit for the DNA end. CDR3 length equals 15 residues. The germline V gene encodes CDR1 DFQATT and CDR2 SNEGSKA (reference sequence). In DNA form, the CDR3 reads TGCAGTGCTACCCCCACTAGCGGCGGCACCCAGACCCAGTACTTC. It codes for CSATPTSGGTQTQYF.

V gene TRBV7-9 combines with J gene TRBJ1-2, with D unclear. The CDR3 is 15 residues long. The V end was cut by 2 bases, the J end by 2 bases, with 12 bases between. The V gene's germline CDR1 is SEHNR and CDR2 FQNEAQ (reference sequence). Written as DNA, the CDR3 is TGTGCCAGCAGCTTACTTGGCAGTATCAACTATGGCTACACCTTC. It codes for CASSLLGSINYGYTF.

This clonotype has more than one count but fewer than ten. The chain couples TRBV19 to TRBJ1-6; D call uncertain. Germline CDR1 and CDR2: LNHDA and SQIVND (reference sequence). The germline V and J ends were trimmed by 5 bases and 9 bases, with 8 bases remaining between them. The CDR3 runs 12 residues. The CDR3 region is CASSPVGSPLHF. CDR3 in DNA: TGTGCCAGTAGTCCTGTTGGTTCACCCCTCCACTTT.

The genes are TRBV29-1 and TRBJ2-3, with TRBD2 matching 9 bases. The junction had 7 bases not matched to a gene; V was cut back by 1 base and J by 2 bases. The CDR3 is 16 residues long. Germline V gene lookup returns CDR1 SQVTM and CDR2 ANQGSEA. Here the CDR3 DNA reads TGCAGCGTTGAAGCCGGCCTAGCGGGGATCACAGATACGCAGTATTTT. Amino acid sequence: CSVEAGLAGITDTQYF.

The CDR3 nucleotides are TGTGCCAGCAGTTACGGAGGGTCCCGGCAGTACTTC. Amino acid sequence: CASSYGGSRQYF. The chain couples TRBV6-6 to TRBJ2-5; perhaps TRBD2 as D (6 bases). From germline, CDR1 is MNHNY and CDR2 SVGAGI (reference sequence). V was cut by 2 bases and J by 11 bases, with 12 bases left in between. The CDR3 is 12 residues long.

This clonotype was observed a handful of times. The chain combines TRBV5-5 with TRBJ2-7; possibly TRBD2 for D (5 bases). The germline CDR1 and CDR2 sequences are SGHKS and YYEKEE (reference sequence). The V gene lost 2 bases and the J gene lost 3 bases, with 9 bases spanning the gap. CDR3 length: 13 amino acids. The CDR3 here is CASSLPGNYEQYF. The CDR3 bases are TGTGCCAGCAGCTTACCGGGGAACTACGAGCAGTACTTC.

This chain uses TRBV27 with TRBJ2-7; 7 bases fit TRBD1. Germline loops: CDR1 MNHEY, CDR2 SMNVEV (reference sequence). V dropped 5 bases and J dropped 2; count of bases not matched to a gene: 9. This CDR3 comprises 15 residues. CDR3 nucleotide sequence: TGTGCCAGCAGTCTTGGGACAGCCGGCCCCTACGAGCAGTACTTC. Translating it yields CASSLGTAGPYEQYF.

The V and J genes are TRBV5-1 and TRBJ2-3; TRBD2 aligns across 9 bases. CDR1 SGHRS and CDR2 YFSETQ come from the germline V gene. The CDR3 is made up of 18 amino acids. V shed 1 base, J shed 1 base, and the junction held 10 bases outside the gene matches. CDR3 region: CASSLFSGRGMGTDTQYF. The CDR3 coding sequence is TGCGCCAGCAGCTTGTTTAGCGGGAGAGGAATGGGCACAGATACGCAGTATTTT. Drawing the rest from reference TRBV5-1 and TRBJ2-3, the complete variable domain is KAGVTQTPRYLIKTRGQQVTLSCSPISGHRSVSWYQQTPGQGLQFLFEYFSETQRNKGNFPGRFSGRQFSNSRSEMNVSTLELGDSALYLCASSLFSGRGMGTDTQYFGPGTRLTVL.

The gene calls are TRBV21-1 and TRBJ2-7; the tabulated D call, TRBD1, remains unverified against the DNA. TRBV21-1 is termed a pseudogene. The CDR3 spans 11 residues. CDR3 bases: TGTGCCAGCACCCACGGCGCCGAGCAGTACTTC. It encodes CASTHGAEQYF.

This rearrangement joins TRBV9 to TRBJ2-1; 14 nucleotides match TRBD2. From germline, CDR1 is SGDLS and CDR2 YYNGEE. The CDR3 has 17 amino acids. V gave up 3 bases and J gave up 3 bases; unmatched junction bases: 5. The CDR3 reads CASSAGTSGGLYNEQFF. The CDR3 DNA is TGTGCCAGCAGCGCCGGGACTAGCGGGGGCCTCTACAATGAGCAGTTCTTC.

This chain uses TRBV9 with TRBJ2-7, with 7 bases identical to TRBD1. Trimming cost V 5 bases and J 3 bases; bases outside gene matches: 14. This CDR3 contains 16 residues. Germline-derived CDR1 and CDR2 are SGDLS and YYNGEE. Here the CDR3 DNA reads TGTGCCAGCAGTCTTGCCCCGGGACAGCCGAACTACGAGCAGTACTTC. As protein: CASSLAPGQPNYEQYF.

The chain joins TRBV12-3 or TRBV12-4 to TRBJ2-4, with 9 bases identical to TRBD2. The CDR3 covers 16 residues. J lost 8 bases, V lost 2 bases, and 10 bases had no gene match. CDR3 bases: TGTGCCAGCAGTTTATCCCTGGCGGGAGGGGGGGACATTCAGTACTTC. Protein product: CASSLSLAGGGDIQYF.